This entry describes one TCR beta chain. The record originates from a study of blood T cell repertoires in COVID-19. For the study at large: From the United States, Italy and Spain came samples of acute and convalescent COVID-19. From T cells, B-cell-depleted T cells, or PBMCs came the material, which was cDNA or gDNA.

From germline, CDR1 is LNHNV and CDR2 YYDKDF (reference sequence). The CDR3 has 15 residues. The V and J ends lost 0 bases and 8 bases respectively, with 14 bases between them. How the authors handled the data: Estimation of nucleated cell counts was performed using reference gene primer amplification. Libraries were prepared by immunoSEQ multiplex PCR; TCRdb keeps only in-frame clonotypes and omits some of them. V, J and clone size are taken as reported in that table, and D and trimming were inferred from the DNA itself. Among 150,000 to 200,000 clones listed, approximately 86% were seen once. This chain joins TRBV15 and TRBJ2-1; D may be TRBD1 (6 bases). This sequence originates from a woman in her twenties or thirties with active or convalescent COVID-19. Source material: peripheral blood. CDR3 sequence: CATSRDPAGVDEQFF. The CDR3 DNA reads TGTGCCACCAGCAGAGATCCGGCAGGGGTCGATGAGCAGTTCTTC. The variable domain in full, completed from reference TRBV15 and TRBJ2-1, reads DAMVIQNPRYQVTQFGKPVTLSCSQTLNHNVMYWYQQKSSQAPKLLFHYYDKDFNNEADTPDNFQSRRPNTSFCFLDIRSPGLGDTAMYLCATSRDPAGVDEQFFGPGTRLTVL.